These 25 T cell receptor beta chains share one sample of origin, sequenced in a study of cytomegalovirus exposure and HLA in healthy donors. PCR employed 60 Vbeta and 13 Jbeta primers. Libraries were prepared by immunoSEQ multiplex PCR; TCRdb keeps only in-frame clonotypes and omits some of them. Found here are roughly 120,000 clones, about four fifths of them singletons; the top ten hold under 4%. The material sequenced was PBMCs. All receptors come from a woman aged 25 to 39 in good health and CMV-seronegative.

The V and J genes are TRBV19 and TRBJ2-7; D not resolved. Trimming cost V 1 base and J 5 bases, with 9 bases left between them. This CDR3 contains 13 residues. Germline V lookup: CDR1 LNHDA, CDR2 SQIVND (reference sequence). The CDR3 sequence: CASSIGARDEQYF. In DNA, the CDR3 is TGTGCCAGTAGTATAGGTGCGAGAGACGAGCAGTACTTC.

The chain is built from TRBV27 and TRBJ2-3, with D maybe TRBD1 (6 bases). In germline, CDR1 is MNHEY, CDR2 SMNVEV (reference sequence). Trimming left V 6 bases short and J 2 bases short, with 15 bases between. CDR3 length: 15 amino acids. The DNA of the CDR3 is TGTGCCAGCAGGAAGGGTCGGGACACCACAGATACGCAGTATTTT. Its protein is CASRKGRDTTDTQYF.

The V call is TRBV27, the J call TRBJ2-2; D possibly corresponds to TRBD2 (6 bases). Germline values: CDR1 MNHEY, CDR2 SMNVEV (reference sequence). The germline V and J ends were trimmed by 7 bases and 6 bases, with 24 bases remaining between them. The CDR3 covers 17 residues. CDR3 sequence reads: CASTKGLDYPRPGELFF. Written as DNA, the CDR3 is TGTGCCAGCACAAAAGGGTTGGACTACCCTCGACCCGGGGAGCTGTTTTTT.

The CDR3 here is CASSPTSANEQFF. The CDR3 DNA follows: TGTGCCAGCAGCCCAACTAGCGCCAATGAGCAGTTCTTC. V gene TRBV7-9 combines with J gene TRBJ2-1; 7 bases align to TRBD2. V gave up 5 bases and J gave up 6 bases; unmatched junction bases: 4. From germline, CDR1 is SEHNR and CDR2 FQNEAQ (reference sequence). This CDR3 is built from 13 residues.

In this sample, this clone is medium-sized. The V call is TRBV6-6, the J call TRBJ1-1, with TRBD1 matching over 8 bases. From germline, CDR1 is MNHNY and CDR2 SVGAGI (reference sequence). The CDR3 has 14 amino acids. V gave up 6 bases and J gave up 4 bases; unmatched junction bases: 7. The CDR3 is CASSPRGQGTEAFF. DNA for the CDR3: TGTGCCAGCAGCCCCCGCGGACAGGGCACTGAAGCTTTCTTT.

This chain uses TRBV7-2 with TRBJ1-2; D is perhaps TRBD1 (6 bases). CDR3 length: 14 residues. Germline-derived CDR1 and CDR2 are SGHTA and FQGNSA. Trimming stripped 3 bases from V and 5 bases from J, with 13 bases between. In nucleotides, the CDR3 is TGTGCCAGCAGCTTTCGGACAGACCGGTATGGCTACACCTTC. It yields the protein CASSFRTDRYGYTF.

The chain carries TRBV20-1 and TRBJ1-1; no reliable D call. Germline CDR1 DFQATT, CDR2 SNEGSKA (reference sequence). V was pared by 6 bases and J by 7 bases, with 12 bases between. CDR3 length: 11 amino acids. DNA for the CDR3: TGCAGTGCATCGTTCCGGGATGAAGCTTTCTTT. It encodes CSASFRDEAFF.

This clone was observed a handful of times. The chain employs TRBV4-1 and TRBJ2-7; a possible D gene is TRBD1 (6 bases). Trimming pared 0 bases from V and 2 bases from J, leaving 17 bases between. CDR3 size: 17 residues. Looked up from germline, CDR1 is MGHRA and CDR2 is YSYEKL. The CDR3 sequence: CASSQETTGKTTYEQYF. In DNA form, the CDR3 reads TGCGCCAGCAGCCAAGAAACAACAGGGAAAACGACCTACGAGCAGTACTTC.

This clone appeared a few times. The rearrangement joins TRBV7-2 to TRBJ1-3; tentative D call: TRBD1 (5 bases). This CDR3 has 16 residues. V was clipped by 1 base and J by 4 bases, with 14 bases between them. Germline CDR1 SGHTA, CDR2 FQGNSA. The CDR3 sequence: CASSLEGRVGGNTIYF. CDR3 sequence (DNA): TGTGCCAGCAGCTTAGAAGGCAGGGTAGGAGGAAACACCATATATTTT.

The CDR3 DNA is TGTGCCAGTAGCATTCTAGCGGGAGGTTCCGGGACCCAGTACTTC. Translation gives CASSILAGGSGTQYF. The chain uses TRBV19 and TRBJ2-5; 11 bases map to TRBD2. V shed 6 bases, J shed 7 bases, and the junction held 10 bases outside the gene matches. CDR3 length equals 15 residues. Germline lookup yields CDR1 LNHDA and CDR2 SQIVND (reference sequence).

The V and J genes are TRBV6-5 and TRBJ2-7; 8 nucleotides line up with TRBD1. This CDR3 comprises 15 residues. The germline CDR1 and CDR2 sequences are MNHEY and SVGAGI. The trim removed 0 bases at V and 6 bases at J, leaving 7 bases unmatched. The DNA of the CDR3 is TGTGCCAGCAGTTACTCGGCAGGGGGCTCTGGCGAGCAGTACTTC. It specifies CASSYSAGGSGEQYF.

The chain employs TRBV10-2 and TRBJ2-7; D possibly corresponds to TRBD1 (6 bases). Germline V lookup: CDR1 WSHSY, CDR2 SAAADI. The CDR3 is made up of 13 amino acids. The ends were cut back, 10 bases at V and 0 bases at J, with 13 bases in the middle. The CDR3 is CATVQGISYEQYF. The CDR3 coding sequence is TGCGCCACCGTACAGGGCATCTCCTACGAGCAGTACTTC.

This clone has only a few counts. This chain uses TRBV10-3 with TRBJ2-3; perhaps TRBD2 as D (6 bases). Per the germline V gene, CDR1 is ENHRY and CDR2 is SYGVKD. The CDR3 spans 13 residues. Trimming took 4 bases from V and 1 from J, leaving 6 bases between them. CDR3 region: CAISAGGTDTQYF. CDR3 bases: TGTGCCATCAGTGCGGGAGGCACAGATACGCAGTATTTT.

This clone came up a few times. The chain links TRBV9 to TRBJ2-1; 10 bases are a match to TRBD2. CDR3 length equals 22 residues. Germline V gene sequence: CDR1 SGDLS, CDR2 YYNGEE. V lost 0 bases, J lost 0 bases, and 18 bases stayed unmatched. The CDR3 here is CASSVVGVNGLAGESSYNEQFF. CDR3 nucleotide sequence: TGTGCCAGCAGCGTAGTTGGTGTTAACGGGCTAGCGGGAGAAAGCTCCTACAATGAGCAGTTCTTC.

The gene calls are TRBV5-6 and TRBJ1-5; D remains unclear. Germline V gene data show CDR1 as SGHDT and CDR2 as YYEEEE. V was clipped by 0 bases and J by 9 bases, with 10 bases between them. There are 13 residues in the CDR3. The CDR3 DNA reads as TGTGCCAGCAGCTTGGGATCCACGAGGCCCCAGCATTTT. This encodes CASSLGSTRPQHF. The whole variable domain, filled in from reference TRBV5-6 and TRBJ1-5, reads DAGVTQSPTHLIKTRGQQVTLRCSPKSGHDTVSWYQQALGQGPQFIFQYYEEEERQRGNFPDRFSGHQFPNYSSELNVNALLLGDSALYLCASSLGSTRPQHFGDGTRLSIL.

The chain uses TRBV6-1 and TRBJ2-5; D possibly corresponds to TRBD2 (6 bases). Looked up from germline, CDR1 is MNHNS and CDR2 is SASEGT. Between the trimmed V and J ends, which lost 8 bases and 4 bases, there was a span of 14 bases. The CDR3 spans 13 residues. This chain's CDR3 is CASVPGRRETQYF. In DNA form, the CDR3 reads TGTGCCAGCGTACCGGGGAGGAGAGAGACCCAGTACTTC.

The chain couples TRBV18 to TRBJ2-7; TRBD2 matches 10 bases. The CDR3 totals 15 residues. V lost 0 bases to trimming and J lost 10 bases; unmatched junction nucleotides: 9. The germline V gene encodes CDR1 KGHSH and CDR2 LQKENI. CDR3 sequence (DNA): TGTGCCAGCTCACCACCGTCTAGCGGGAGTGTACGCCAGTACTTC. Its protein is CASSPPSSGSVRQYF.

J is TRBJ2-7 and V is TRBV5-1, with TRBD1 matching 11 bases. Trimming removed 6 bases from V and 1 base from J; junction bases left unmatched: 9. CDR3 size: 16 residues. CDR1 and CDR2 from the germline V gene are SGHRS and YFSETQ. The CDR3 DNA follows: TGCGCCAGCACCACTACCGGACAGGGGGCATCCTACGAGCAGTACTTC. Protein sequence: CASTTTGQGASYEQYF.

The genes are TRBV5-6 and TRBJ2-5, with D perhaps TRBD2 (6 bases). Trimming cost V 4 bases and J 11 bases, with 21 bases left between them. Germline lookup yields CDR1 SGHDT and CDR2 YYEEEE. There are 14 residues in the CDR3. The CDR3 here is CASSKADYLLGQYF. CDR3 bases: TGTGCCAGCAGCAAGGCGGACTATCTTCTAGGGCAGTACTTC. Full variable domain (outside the CDR3, taken from reference TRBV5-6 and TRBJ2-5): DAGVTQSPTHLIKTRGQQVTLRCSPKSGHDTVSWYQQALGQGPQFIFQYYEEEERQRGNFPDRFSGHQFPNYSSELNVNALLLGDSALYLCASSKADYLLGQYFGPGTRLLVL.

This clone was seen a single time. This chain uses TRBV2 with TRBJ2-6; 7 nucleotides agree with TRBD1. V lost 8 bases and J lost 0; bases outside the gene matches: 7. This CDR3 has 16 residues. Looked up from germline, CDR1 is SNHLY and CDR2 is FYNNEI. The CDR3 sequence is CASLDRSISGANVLTF. The CDR3 DNA sequence: TGTGCCAGCCTGGACAGGTCGATCTCTGGGGCCAACGTCCTGACTTTC. The full variable domain, completed using reference TRBV2 and TRBJ2-6, is EPEVTQTPSHQVTQMGQEVILRCVPISNHLYFYWYRQILGQKVEFLVSFYNNEISEKSEIFDDQFSVERPDGSNFTLKIRSTKLEDSAMYFCASLDRSISGANVLTFGAGSRLTVL.

The V call is TRBV4-1, the J call TRBJ1-1, with D tentatively TRBD1 (6 bases). The CDR3 has 13 residues. The ends were cut back, 4 bases at V and 7 bases at J, with 13 bases in the middle. Germline assignment: CDR1 MGHRA and CDR2 YSYEKL. The CDR3 DNA reads as TGCGCCAGCAGCCCAAGGGGGGGGCGTGAAGCTTTCTTT. Its protein is CASSPRGGREAFF.

This chain links TRBV5-1 with TRBJ1-4; D gene ambiguous. The germline V gene encodes CDR1 SGHRS and CDR2 YFSETQ. V was cut by 2 bases and J by 5 bases, with 7 bases left in between. This CDR3 is 13 amino acids long. The CDR3 coding sequence is TGCGCCAGCAGCTTCGGCGGGAATGAAAAACTGTTTTTT. It is translated as CASSFGGNEKLFF.

This clone was picked up a small number of times. CDR3 nucleotides: TGCGCCAGCAGCCAAGGCCGGGGAGACAATGAGCAGTTCTTC. This translates into CASSQGRGDNEQFF. This chain joins TRBV4-3 and TRBJ2-1, with a tentative D call TRBD2 (5 bases). Germline V lookup: CDR1 LGHNA, CDR2 YSLEER. V was shortened by 1 base and J by 5 bases, with 9 bases between the two germline ends. The CDR3 loop spans 14 amino acids.

Only a few counts were recorded for this clone. This chain links TRBV15 with TRBJ2-7, with D possibly being TRBD2 (5 bases). Looked up from germline, CDR1 is LNHNV and CDR2 is YYDKDF (reference sequence). Trimming took 2 bases from V and 0 from J, leaving 11 bases between them. This CDR3 region has 15 residues. Here the CDR3 reads CATSRTQSGSYEQYF. In DNA form, the CDR3 reads TGTGCCACCAGCAGAACGCAGAGCGGCTCCTACGAGCAGTACTTC.

This clone was observed once. The DNA of the CDR3 is TGTGCTAGTGCCTCTGGAGTGGACAATGAGCAGTTCTTC. Encoded protein: CASASGVDNEQFF. V is TRBV12-5 and J is TRBJ2-1; D is unresolved. CDR1 is LGHNT and CDR2 is FRNRAP in the germline V gene. V lost 7 bases and J lost 5, with 12 bases in between. This CDR3 is built from 13 residues.